The 14 T cell receptor beta chains reported below all come from one sample, sequenced in a study of blood T cells in healthy people across ages. Using a J-beta primer mix together with a sample-barcoded 5' primer, a second PCR was run for roughly 7 to 11 cycles. TCRdb re-called the 5' RACE reads with MiXCR, one entry per CDR3 protein. The data show about 680,000 distinct CDR3 sequences, 49% seen once. What was sequenced was blood. The receptors stem from a woman aged 55-69 years in good health.

V and J are TRBV6-2 or TRBV6-3 and TRBJ2-4; 7 bases align to TRBD1. Germline V gene sequence: CDR1 MNHEY, CDR2 SVGEGT. The CDR3 consists of 15 residues. The V and J ends lost 5 bases and 1 base, in that order; junction bases with no gene match: 5. The CDR3 nucleotides read TGTGCCAGCAGTCCAGACAGGGTGGCCAAAAACATTCAGTACTTC. Its translation: CASSPDRVAKNIQYF.

The J gene is TRBJ2-3, the V gene TRBV10-3; D not certain. V was cut by 0 bases and J by 4 bases, with 8 bases left in between. Germline V gene sequence: CDR1 ENHRY, CDR2 SYGVKD. CDR3 length equals 14 residues. The CDR3 coding sequence is TGTGCCATCAGTGAGTCGACCGGGCCAGATACGCAGTATTTT. Encoded protein: CAISESTGPDTQYF.

The chain uses TRBV3-1 and TRBJ2-3; weak D call: TRBD2 (6 bases). Trimming shortened V by 3 bases and J by 5 bases, and 12 bases separated the two germline ends. The germline V gene encodes CDR1 LGHDT and CDR2 YNNKEL (reference sequence). This CDR3 spans 14 amino acids. In DNA, the CDR3 is TGTGCCAGCAGCCATCCTAGCGTTGGAGATACGCAGTATTTT. It yields the protein CASSHPSVGDTQYF.

This chain links TRBV30 with TRBJ2-5, with TRBD2 identical over 10 bases. Germline CDR1 and CDR2: GTSNPN and SVGIG (reference sequence). The CDR3 is made up of 15 amino acids. V dropped 5 bases and J dropped 3; count of bases not matched to a gene: 9. The CDR3 loop is CAWGAPGLAKETQYF. DNA of the CDR3: TGTGCCTGGGGAGCCCCGGGACTAGCGAAAGAGACCCAGTACTTC.

This clonotype was recorded many times. V and J are TRBV27 and TRBJ2-3; 12 nucleotides line up with TRBD2. The CDR3 is 15 amino acids. Losses at the gene ends were 5 bases for V and 6 bases for J; bases not matched to a gene: 6. Per the germline V gene, CDR1 is MNHEY and CDR2 is SMNVEV (reference sequence). The CDR3, as DNA: TGTGCCAGCAGTGAATCTAGCGGGAGGGGGGATACGCAGTATTTT. It codes for CASSESSGRGDTQYF.

Points on this clonotype: One end of the junction is discordant with germline, which a read error may explain. This chain links TRBV12-3 or TRBV12-4 with TRBJ2-3, with TRBD2 as a possible D gene (6 bases). The CDR3 spans 16 residues. The CDR3 reads CASSPLEGVGSDAQYF. The CDR3 DNA reads TGTGCCAGCAGTCCTTTGGAGGGAGTGGGCTCAGATGCGCAGTATTTT.

The chain uses TRBV20-1 and TRBJ1-2, with 7 positions matching TRBD1. The ends lost 0 bases at V and 4 bases at J; junction bases unmatched: 2. The germline V gene encodes CDR1 DFQATT and CDR2 SNEGSKA (reference sequence). This CDR3 region has 13 residues. CDR3 DNA: TGCAGTGCTAGAGATGGGGACAGCTATGGCTACACCTTC. Translation: CSARDGDSYGYTF.

V is TRBV12-3 or TRBV12-4 and J is TRBJ2-5, with TRBD2 as a possible D gene (5 bases). Trimming took off 1 base at V and 11 bases at J, with 11 bases between the two ends. The CDR3 consists of 12 residues. The CDR3 DNA follows: TGTGCCAGCAGTTTAGACCGGAGGAGGCAGTACTTC. Translated: CASSLDRRRQYF.

The chain couples TRBV7-9 to TRBJ2-5; 8 bases map to TRBD2. Trimming took 1 base from V and 0 from J; bases not matched to a gene: 7. CDR3 length: 17 amino acids. Germline values: CDR1 SEHNR, CDR2 FQNEAQ (reference sequence). The CDR3 DNA follows: TGTGCCAGCAGCTTAGGCAGCGGGAGCCGAAACCAAGAGACCCAGTACTTC. Its protein is CASSLGSGSRNQETQYF. Drawing the rest from reference TRBV7-9 and TRBJ2-5, the complete variable domain is DTGVSQNPRHKITKRGQNVTFRCDPISEHNRLYWYRQTLGQGPEFLTYFQNEAQLEKSRLLSDRFSAERPKGSFSTLEIQRTEQGDSAMYLCASSLGSGSRNQETQYFGPGTRLLVL.

The chain employs TRBV27 and TRBJ2-3, with 7 bases matching TRBD1. V gave up 5 bases and J gave up 3 bases; unmatched junction bases: 8. The CDR3 contains 15 residues. Germline loops: CDR1 MNHEY, CDR2 SMNVEV (reference sequence). DNA for the CDR3: TGTGCCAGCAGTCCAGGGGGATCCATTACAGATACGCAGTATTTT. Translating gives CASSPGGSITDTQYF.

The chain uses TRBV7-2 and TRBJ2-3, with 7 bases identical to TRBD2. The germline V gene encodes CDR1 SGHTA and CDR2 FQGNSA. The J segment lost 4 bases and the V segment lost 4 bases, leaving 5 bases of the junction unmatched. The CDR3 spans 14 residues. CDR3 bases: TGTGCCAGCAGCTGGGGGGGAGTGGCAGATACGCAGTATTTT. Translated: CASSWGGVADTQYF. The full variable domain, in which reference TRBV7-2 and TRBJ2-3 provide the parts outside the CDR3, is GAGVSQSPSNKVTEKGKDVELRCDPISGHTALYWYRQSLGQGLEFLIYFQGNSAPDKSGLPSDRFSAERTGGSVSTLTIQRTQQEDSAVYLCASSWGGVADTQYFGPGTRLTVL.

The rearrangement uses TRBV20-1 and TRBJ2-5, with D maybe TRBD2 (5 bases). V lost 3 bases and J lost 0, with 5 bases in between. This CDR3 is built from 12 residues. CDR1 is DFQATT and CDR2 is SNEGSKA in the germline V gene (reference sequence). The CDR3, as DNA: TGCAGTGCTAGCGGGAACCAAGAGACCCAGTACTTC. This gives the protein CSASGNQETQYF.

This clonotype has only a few counts. The chain carries TRBV6-6 and TRBJ2-7; the match to TRBD1 covers 10 bases. V lost 5 bases, J lost 2 bases, and 6 bases stayed unmatched. The CDR3 contains 15 residues. CDR1 is MNHNY, CDR2 SVGAGI, per germline (reference sequence). In DNA form, the CDR3 reads TGTGCCAGCAGTAAGCCGGGACAGGGGACCTACGAGCAGTACTTC. It translates to CASSKPGQGTYEQYF.

This clonotype was recorded a few times. The genes are TRBV7-8 and TRBJ2-7, with D perhaps matching TRBD2 (5 bases). Germline V gene sequence: CDR1 SGHVS, CDR2 FQNEAQ. This CDR3 spans 16 amino acids. Trimming shortened V by 1 base and J by 3 bases, and 16 bases separated the two germline ends. CDR3 nucleotides: TGTGCCAGCAGCTTAGAACACAACCCAGAGGGCTACGAGCAGTACTTC. Translation gives CASSLEHNPEGYEQYF.